The present T cell receptor (beta chain) was sequenced within a study of T-cell reconstitution after alpha-beta-depleted transplantation in children. Study-level results: As was reported, about two months after transplant, alpha-beta T cells came from several hundred expanded graft clones.

This clonotype was seen a single time. The antigen remains unidentified. The TCRbeta library was prepared with unique molecular identifiers. TCRdb independently ran MiXCR on the PCR reads; one entry per CDR3 protein. The sample has 700,000 to 950,000 distinct CDR3 sequences; 15% to 20% are singletons. V was clipped by 2 bases and J by 6 bases; unmatched bases: 4. The germline gives CDR1 MGHRA, CDR2 YSYEKL. This CDR3 has 15 amino acids. Sequenced material: PBMCs, mostly from graft donor cells, taken 360 days after TCRalphabeta/CD19-depleted stem cell transplant. This chain joins TRBV4-1 and TRBJ2-2, with TRBD2 matching 9 bases. This receptor was identified in a male patient aged 10-17 years who had a stem cell transplant for acute lymphoblastic leukemia, so the T cells may come from the graft donor. CDR3 sequence: CASSQIRLAAGELFF. The CDR3 nucleotides read TGCGCCAGCAGCCAAATTCGACTAGCGGCCGGGGAGCTGTTTTTT.